This record covers a single TCR beta chain. Its antigen is unknown. These data come from a study of spatial heterogeneity in lung cancer. On the study more broadly: Samples were obtained from 70 or so donors, all untreated early-stage non-small cell lung cancer patients. Sequenced follow-up PBMC samples came a median of about 23 months after resection, where available.

General study points: Blood contained ubiquitous expanded tumor TCRs more at resection than at follow-up.

As to time point: blood at routine non-recurrence follow-up after resection. Whole RNA obtained from tumor, nontumor lung or frozen PBMC underwent sequencing without sorting. Each molecule of TCR cDNA was tagged with one unique molecular identifier. TCRdb called the 5' RACE reads again in MiXCR, with one record for every CDR3 protein. Of tens of thousands of distinct CDR3 sequences in the sample, about 5.6% were seen once. The CDR3 consists of 14 residues. In germline, CDR1 is SNHLY, CDR2 FYNNEI. V was clipped by 6 bases and J by 1 base, with 7 bases between them. The sequence derives from a male donor with early-stage non-small cell lung cancer. Here the sequenced sample was PBMCs, taken at follow-up. The rearrangement joins TRBV2 to TRBJ2-6, with D possibly being TRBD1 (6 bases). CDR3 DNA sequence: TGTGCCAGCAGACAGGGTTCTGGGGCCAACGTCCTGACTTTC. Protein sequence: CASRQGSGANVLTF.